This T cell receptor beta chain was retrieved from a study of blood T cell repertoires in COVID-19. Germline loops: CDR1 SQVTM, CDR2 ANQGSEA. With 1 base clipped from V and 6 bases from J, the junction kept 3 bases outside the gene matches. The CDR3 consists of 13 residues. Participants were aged about 18 to 90 years, lived in about 26 US areas, and enrolled virtually. The study assigned cohorts using participant-reported clinical history. Original processing methods: How many nucleated cells were present was estimated from reference gene primer amplification. Assay: immunoSEQ multiplex PCR; the TCRdb copy retains only in-frame clones and omits some. The V and J calls and clone size were taken over from that table, and D and trimming were inferred from the DNA. The profile shows 350,000 to 450,000 clones, 89% of them singletons.

The origin of this receptor is a woman aged 25 to 45 who had recovered from COVID-19. The sequenced sample consisted of PBMCs or T cells enriched from blood (not recorded which). The chain is built from TRBV29-1 and TRBJ2-7; TRBD2 agrees at 10 bases. CDR3 protein: CSVEGTSGAEQYF. CDR3 DNA sequence: TGCAGCGTTGAAGGGACTAGCGGAGCCGAGCAGTACTTC.